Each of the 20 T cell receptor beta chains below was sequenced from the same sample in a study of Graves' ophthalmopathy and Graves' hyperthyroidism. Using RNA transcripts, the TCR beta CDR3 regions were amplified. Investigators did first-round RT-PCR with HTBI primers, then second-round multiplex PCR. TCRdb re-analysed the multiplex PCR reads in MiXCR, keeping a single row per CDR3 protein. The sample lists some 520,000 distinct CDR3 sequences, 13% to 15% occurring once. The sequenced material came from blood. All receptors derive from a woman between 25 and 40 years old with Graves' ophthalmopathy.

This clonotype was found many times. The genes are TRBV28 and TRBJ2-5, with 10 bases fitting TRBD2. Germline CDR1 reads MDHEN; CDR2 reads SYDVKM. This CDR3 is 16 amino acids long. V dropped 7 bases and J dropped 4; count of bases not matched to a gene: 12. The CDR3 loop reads CASTFGSGRAGETQYF. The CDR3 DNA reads TGTGCCAGCACCTTTGGAAGCGGGAGGGCCGGAGAGACCCAGTACTTC.

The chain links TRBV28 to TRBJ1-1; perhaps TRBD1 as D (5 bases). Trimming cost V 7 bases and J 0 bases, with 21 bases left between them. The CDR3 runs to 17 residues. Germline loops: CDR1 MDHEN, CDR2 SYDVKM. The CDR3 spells CASNVDSAKIMNTEAFF. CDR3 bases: TGTGCCAGCAATGTAGACAGCGCCAAAATTATGAACACTGAAGCTTTCTTT.

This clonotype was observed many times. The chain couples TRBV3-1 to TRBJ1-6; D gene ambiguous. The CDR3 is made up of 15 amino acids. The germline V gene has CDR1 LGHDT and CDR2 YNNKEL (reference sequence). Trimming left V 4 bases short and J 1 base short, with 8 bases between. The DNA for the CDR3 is TGTGCCAGCAGCCCTCAGGAGTCCTATAATTCACCCCTCCACTTT. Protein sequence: CASSPQESYNSPLHF.

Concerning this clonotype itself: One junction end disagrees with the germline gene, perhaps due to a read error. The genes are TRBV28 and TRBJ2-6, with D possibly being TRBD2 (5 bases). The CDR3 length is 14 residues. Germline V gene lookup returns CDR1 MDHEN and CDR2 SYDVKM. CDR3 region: CVSERFSGANVLTF. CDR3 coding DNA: TGTGTCAGCGAGCGGTTCTCTGGGGCCAACGTCCTGACTTTC.

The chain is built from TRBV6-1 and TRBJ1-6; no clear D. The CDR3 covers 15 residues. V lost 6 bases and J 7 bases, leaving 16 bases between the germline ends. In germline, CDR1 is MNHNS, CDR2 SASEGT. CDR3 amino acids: CASRPGLAGNSPLHF. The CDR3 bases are TGTGCCAGCAGACCGGGCCTAGCGGGGAATTCACCCCTCCACTTT.

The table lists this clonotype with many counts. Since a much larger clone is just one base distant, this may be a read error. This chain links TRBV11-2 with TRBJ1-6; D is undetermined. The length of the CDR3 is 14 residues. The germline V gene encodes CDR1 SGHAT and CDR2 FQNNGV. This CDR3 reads CASSMDSRASHLHF. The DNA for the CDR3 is TGTGCCAGCAGCATGGACTCGCGGGCATCACACCTCCACTTT.

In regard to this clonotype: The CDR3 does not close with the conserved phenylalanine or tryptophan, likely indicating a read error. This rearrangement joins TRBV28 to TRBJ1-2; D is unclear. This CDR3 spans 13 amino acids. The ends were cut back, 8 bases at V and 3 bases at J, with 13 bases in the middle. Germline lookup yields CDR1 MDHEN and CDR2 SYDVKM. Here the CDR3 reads CASCLYSYYGYTV. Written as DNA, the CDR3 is TGTGCCAGCTGCCTATACAGTTACTATGGCTACACCGTC.

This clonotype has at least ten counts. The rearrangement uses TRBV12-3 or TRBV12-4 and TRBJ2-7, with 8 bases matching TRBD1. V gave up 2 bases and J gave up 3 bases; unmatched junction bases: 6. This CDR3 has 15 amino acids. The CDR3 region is CASSLRSGGLYEQYF. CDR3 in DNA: TGTGCCAGCAGTTTAAGGTCAGGGGGCCTCTACGAGCAGTACTTC.

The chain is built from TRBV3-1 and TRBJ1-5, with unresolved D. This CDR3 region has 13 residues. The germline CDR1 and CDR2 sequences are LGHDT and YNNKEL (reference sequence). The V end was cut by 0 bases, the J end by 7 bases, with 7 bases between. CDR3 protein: CASSQDIRQPQHF. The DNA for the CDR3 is TGTGCCAGCAGCCAAGATATTCGCCAGCCCCAGCATTTT. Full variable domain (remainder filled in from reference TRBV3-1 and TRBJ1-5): DTAVSQTPKYLVTQMGNDKSIKCEQNLGHDTMYWYKQDSKKFLKIMFSYNNKELIINETVPNRFSPKSPDKAHLNLHINSLELGDSAVYFCASSQDIRQPQHFGDGTRLSIL.

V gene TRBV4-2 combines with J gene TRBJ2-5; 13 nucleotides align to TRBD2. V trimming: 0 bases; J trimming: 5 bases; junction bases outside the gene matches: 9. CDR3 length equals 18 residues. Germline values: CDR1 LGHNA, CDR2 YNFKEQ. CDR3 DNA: TGTGCCAGCAGCCAAGAAACACTAGCGGGAGGGGCAGGGGAGACCCAGTACTTC. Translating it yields CASSQETLAGGAGETQYF.

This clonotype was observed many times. The CDR3 spells CASSLRPGEETQYF. The CDR3 coding sequence is TGTGCCAGCAGCTTAAGACCAGGGGAAGAGACCCAGTACTTC. This sequence joins TRBV7-9 and TRBJ2-5; TRBD1 might be the D (6 bases). The V end lost 2 bases, the J end lost 3 bases, and 10 bases lay between the germline ends. Germline V lookup: CDR1 SEHNR, CDR2 FQNEAQ (reference sequence). This CDR3 is built from 14 residues.

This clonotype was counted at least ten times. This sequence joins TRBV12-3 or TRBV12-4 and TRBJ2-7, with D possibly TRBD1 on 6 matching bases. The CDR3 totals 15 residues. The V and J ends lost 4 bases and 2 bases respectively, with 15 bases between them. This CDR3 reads CASSSQGSLTYEQYF. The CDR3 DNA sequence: TGTGCCAGCAGTTCTCAGGGGAGCCTAACCTACGAGCAGTACTTC.

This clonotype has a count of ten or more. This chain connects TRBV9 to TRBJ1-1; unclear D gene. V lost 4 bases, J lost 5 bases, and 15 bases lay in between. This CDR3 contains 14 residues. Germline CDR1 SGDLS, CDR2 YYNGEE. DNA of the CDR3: TGTGCCAGCAGCCCCGAGCCCGCGTGGACTGAAGCTTTCTTT. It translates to CASSPEPAWTEAFF.

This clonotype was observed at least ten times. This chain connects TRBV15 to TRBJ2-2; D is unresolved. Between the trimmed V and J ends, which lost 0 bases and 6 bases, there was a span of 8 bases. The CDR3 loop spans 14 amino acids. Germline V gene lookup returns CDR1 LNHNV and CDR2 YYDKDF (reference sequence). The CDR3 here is CATSRDPFAGELFF. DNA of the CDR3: TGTGCCACCAGCAGAGATCCCTTTGCCGGGGAGCTGTTTTTT.

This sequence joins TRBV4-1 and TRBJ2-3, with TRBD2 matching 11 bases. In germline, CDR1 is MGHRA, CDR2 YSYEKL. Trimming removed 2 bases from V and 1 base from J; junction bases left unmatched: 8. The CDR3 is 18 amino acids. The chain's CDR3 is CASSQKSQGLAGTDTQYF. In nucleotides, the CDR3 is TGCGCCAGCAGCCAAAAAAGTCAGGGACTAGCGGGCACAGATACGCAGTATTTT.

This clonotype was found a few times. CDR3 sequence reads: CASSRQGSFGGAFF. Written as DNA, the CDR3 is TGCGCCAGCAGCCGTCAGGGGTCTTTCGGAGGGGCTTTCTTT. V usage is TRBV5-1 and J usage is TRBJ1-1, with D possibly matching TRBD1 (6 bases). With 4 bases removed from V and 11 bases from J, the gap between germline ends came to 21 bases. Looked up from germline, CDR1 is SGHRS and CDR2 is YFSETQ. The CDR3 extends over 14 amino acids. The full variable domain, completed using reference TRBV5-1 and TRBJ1-1, is KAGVTQTPRYLIKTRGQQVTLSCSPISGHRSVSWYQQTPGQGLQFLFEYFSETQRNKGNFPGRFSGRQFSNSRSEMNVSTLELGDSALYLCASSRQGSFGGAFFGQGTRLTVV.

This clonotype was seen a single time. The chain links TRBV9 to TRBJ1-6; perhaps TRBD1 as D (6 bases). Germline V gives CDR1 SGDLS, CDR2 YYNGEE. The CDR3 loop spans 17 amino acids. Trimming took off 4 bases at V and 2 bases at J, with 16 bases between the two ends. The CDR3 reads CASSSPRGSTYNSPLHF. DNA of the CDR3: TGTGCCAGCAGCTCTCCCAGGGGAAGTACCTATAATTCACCCCTCCACTTT.

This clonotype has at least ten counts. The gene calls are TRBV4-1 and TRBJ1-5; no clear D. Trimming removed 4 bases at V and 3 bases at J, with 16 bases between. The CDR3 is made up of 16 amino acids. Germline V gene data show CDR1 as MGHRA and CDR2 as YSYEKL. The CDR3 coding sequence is TGCGCCAGCAGCCCCGGACCGTCTACCGCCAATCAGCCCCAGCATTTT. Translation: CASSPGPSTANQPQHF.

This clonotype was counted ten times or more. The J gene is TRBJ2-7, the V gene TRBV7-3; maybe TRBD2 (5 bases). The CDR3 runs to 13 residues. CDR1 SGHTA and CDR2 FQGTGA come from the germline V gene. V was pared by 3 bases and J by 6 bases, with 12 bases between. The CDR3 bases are TGTGCCAGCAGCTTCACCCTTGAGGGCGAGCAGTACTTC. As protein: CASSFTLEGEQYF.

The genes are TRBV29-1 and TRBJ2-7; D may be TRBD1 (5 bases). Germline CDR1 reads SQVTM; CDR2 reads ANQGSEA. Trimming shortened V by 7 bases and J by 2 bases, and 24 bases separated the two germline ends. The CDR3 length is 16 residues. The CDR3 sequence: CSALGHAKYSTYEQYF. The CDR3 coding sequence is TGCAGCGCCCTTGGACATGCAAAATACTCCACCTACGAGCAGTACTTC.